Presented here are 6 T cell receptor beta chains from one specimen sequenced in a study of immune aging and cytomegalovirus after organ transplant. Time point specified: five sample-tagged time points from pre-transplant (day -1) to day 368 post-transplant, pooled. BD Rhapsody targeted mRNA and AbSeq chemistry was used for microwell cell capture and library preparation. Each CDR3 protein gets one entry after TCRdb re-called the single-cell sequencing reads with MiXCR. The sample gives approximately 22,000 distinct CDR3 sequences, 35% to 40% of which show up once; less than 30% is in the top ten. These receptors' antigens are unknown. The material sequenced was CMV peptide-activated CD4+ and CD8+ T cells sorted from blood, taken at five time points, pooled. Subset in this sample: sorted CD8+CD137+ and CD4+CD154+ T cells after about 12 h CMV IE-1 peptide stimulation. These TCRs come from a female donor who had a heart transplant and CMV viremia.

This clonotype came up many times. The rearrangement uses TRBV5-8 and TRBJ1-1; 7 nucleotides align to TRBD1. The germline V gene encodes CDR1 SGHTS and CDR2 YDEGEE. Trimming took 2 bases from V and 5 from J; bases not matched to a gene: 6. The CDR3 has 14 residues. The CDR3 loop is CASSFDRVETEAFF. DNA of the CDR3: TGTGCCAGCAGCTTCGACAGGGTAGAGACTGAAGCTTTCTTT.

This clonotype came up a few times. The rearrangement uses TRBV19 and TRBJ1-5; no firm D call. The CDR3 sequence is 11 residues long. Germline values: CDR1 LNHDA, CDR2 SQIVND (reference sequence). The V gene lost 8 bases and the J gene lost 8 bases, with 10 bases spanning the gap. This chain's CDR3 is CASPEWKPQHF. For the CDR3, the DNA is TGTGCCAGTCCTGAGTGGAAGCCCCAGCATTTT. Looking up the rest from reference TRBV19 and TRBJ1-5 gives the full variable domain: DGGITQSPKYLFRKEGQNVTLSCEQNLNHDAMYWYRQDPGQGLRLIYYSQIVNDFQKGDIAEGYSVSREKKESFPLTVTSAQKNPTAFYLCASPEWKPQHFGDGTRLSIL.

The V and J genes are TRBV4-1 and TRBJ2-2; a weak D match, TRBD2 (6 bases). This CDR3 has 17 residues. CDR1 and CDR2 from the germline V gene are MGHRA and YSYEKL. The germline V and J ends were trimmed by 4 bases and 4 bases, with 19 bases remaining between them. The CDR3 is CASSLGVGSPGTGELFF. The DNA for the CDR3 is TGCGCCAGCAGCCTGGGAGTCGGGAGCCCCGGCACCGGGGAGCTGTTTTTT.

The genes are TRBV5-1 and TRBJ2-3, with D unclear. The V end lost 5 bases, the J end lost 6 bases, and 13 bases lay between the germline ends. The CDR3 extends over 13 amino acids. Per germline, CDR1 SGHRS and CDR2 YFSETQ. The CDR3 DNA is TGCGCCAGCAGTCCTGCCCGCAGGGATACGCAGTATTTT. It specifies CASSPARRDTQYF.

Ten or more counts support this clonotype. One end of the junction varies from germline; a read error may be responsible. The chain uses TRBV18 and TRBJ1-3; D possibly corresponds to TRBD1 (5 bases). The CDR3 runs 16 residues. The germline V gene encodes CDR1 KGHSH and CDR2 LQKENI. CDR3 residues: CASSPPDSYSGNTIYF. In DNA, the CDR3 is TGTGCCAGCTCCCCACCAGACAGCTACTCTGGAAACACCATATATTTT.

Sample share makes this clonotype medium-sized. The CDR3 loop reads CASSSTSGAEQFF. For the CDR3, the DNA is TGTGCCAGTAGTTCGACTAGCGGCGCTGAGCAGTTCTTC. The chain recombines TRBV19 with TRBJ2-1; TRBD2 aligns across 9 bases. The CDR3 contains 13 residues. Trimming removed 5 bases from V and 9 bases from J; junction bases left unmatched: 5. The germline gives CDR1 LNHDA, CDR2 SQIVND (reference sequence).